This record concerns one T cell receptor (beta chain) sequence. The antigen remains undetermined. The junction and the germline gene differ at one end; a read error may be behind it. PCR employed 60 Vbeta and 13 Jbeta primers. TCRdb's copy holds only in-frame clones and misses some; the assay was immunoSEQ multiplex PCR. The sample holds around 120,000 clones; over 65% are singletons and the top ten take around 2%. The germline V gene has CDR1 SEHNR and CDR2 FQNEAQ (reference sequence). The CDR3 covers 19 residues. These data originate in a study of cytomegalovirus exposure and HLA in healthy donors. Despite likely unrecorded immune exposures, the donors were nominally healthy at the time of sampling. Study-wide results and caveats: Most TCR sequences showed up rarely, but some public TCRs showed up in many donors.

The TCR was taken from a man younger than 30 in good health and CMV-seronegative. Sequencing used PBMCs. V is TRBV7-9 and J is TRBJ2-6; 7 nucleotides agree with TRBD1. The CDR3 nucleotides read TGTTCCAGCAGCTCCTCCTCTGGCAGGGGGTCTTCTGGGGCCAACGTCCTGACTTTC. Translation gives CSSSSSSGRGSSGANVLTF.